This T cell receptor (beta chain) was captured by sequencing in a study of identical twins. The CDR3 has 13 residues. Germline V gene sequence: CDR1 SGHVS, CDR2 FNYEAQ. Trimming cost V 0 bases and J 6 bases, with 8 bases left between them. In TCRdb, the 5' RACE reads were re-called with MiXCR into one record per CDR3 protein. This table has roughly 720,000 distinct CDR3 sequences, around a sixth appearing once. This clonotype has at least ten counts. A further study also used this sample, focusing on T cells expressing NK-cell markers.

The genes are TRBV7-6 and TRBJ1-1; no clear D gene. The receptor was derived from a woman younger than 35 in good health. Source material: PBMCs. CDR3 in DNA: TGTGCCAGCAGCTTAGCGGTAACATCTGAAGCTTTCTTT. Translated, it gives CASSLAVTSEAFF.